This TCR beta chain was documented in a study of blood T cell repertoires in COVID-19. Germline V gene lookup returns CDR1 MDHEN and CDR2 SYDVKM. V was shortened by 8 bases and J by 3 bases, with 20 bases between the two germline ends. This CDR3 region has 15 residues. The assay was immunoSEQ multiplex PCR, and TCRdb's table has in-frame clones only and misses some. The sample holds 160,000 or so clones, 82% seen once. The chain is built from TRBV28 and TRBJ2-7, with D perhaps TRBD2 (6 bases). The clonotype comes from a man aged 60-69 years who had recovered from COVID-19. Sequenced input: PBMCs or T cells enriched from blood (not recorded which). The CDR3 DNA reads TGTGCCAGCGCGGGGCATACACAGAGTTACTACGAGCAGTACTTC. Translated, it gives CASAGHTQSYYEQYF. The whole variable domain, remainder taken from reference TRBV28 and TRBJ2-7, is DVKVTQSSRYLVKRTGEKVFLECVQDMDHENMFWYRQDPGLGLRLIYFSYDVKMKEKGDIPEGYSVSREKKERFSLILESASTNQTSMYLCASAGHTQSYYEQYFGPGTRLTVT.